This paragraph reports one TCR beta chain. As yet, its antigen is unknown. Per germline, CDR1 SQVTM and CDR2 ANQGSEA. The CDR3 extends over 13 amino acids. The germline V and J ends were trimmed by 4 bases and 7 bases, with 14 bases remaining between them. This entry belongs to a study of CD8+ T cells in alopecia areata. Turning to the study itself: Treated patients were dosed with oral tofacitinib, taking 5 to 10 mg twice daily. Tofacitinib administration persisted for 6 to 18 months, succeeded by 6 months off drug.

Study-wide results and limits: Scalp repertoires also include resident alphabeta T cells from normal skin.

Sequencing used cDNA as its template, made by extracting RNA and reverse transcribing it. Assay: immunoSEQ multiplex PCR; the TCRdb copy retains only in-frame clones and omits some. There are about 140,000 clones in the sample; around 51% occur only once, and over 0.85% lies in the top ten. The clonotype was recovered from a human donor with alopecia areata. The sample was CD4+ T cells sorted from blood, taken at week 0. This chain links TRBV29-1 with TRBJ2-1, with D possibly matching TRBD2 (6 bases). The CDR3 nucleotides read TGCAGCGTTGCGGGAGTAGGAATGAATGAGCAGTTCTTC. It codes for CSVAGVGMNEQFF.